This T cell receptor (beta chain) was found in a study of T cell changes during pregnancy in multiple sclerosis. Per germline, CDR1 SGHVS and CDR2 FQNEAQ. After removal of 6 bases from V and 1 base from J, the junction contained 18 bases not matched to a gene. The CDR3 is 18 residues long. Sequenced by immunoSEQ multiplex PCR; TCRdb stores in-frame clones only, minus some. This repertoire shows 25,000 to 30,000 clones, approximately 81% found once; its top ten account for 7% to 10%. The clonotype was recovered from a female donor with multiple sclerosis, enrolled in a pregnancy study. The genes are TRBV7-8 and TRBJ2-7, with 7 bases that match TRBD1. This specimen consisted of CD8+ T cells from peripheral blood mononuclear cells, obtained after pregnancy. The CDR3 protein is CASSWIPMTGRISYEQYF. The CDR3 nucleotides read TGTGCCAGCAGTTGGATTCCAATGACAGGGCGGATATCCTACGAGCAGTACTTC.